The following is a T cell receptor beta chain sequence with its context. This clone was picked up one time. Its antigen remains unidentified. No per-base quality is available; no much larger clone lies one base away. Library preparation used the immunoSEQ multiplex PCR assay. In its TCRdb copy, this immuneACCESS table keeps in-frame sequences only and misses some clones. Where compared with another copy, unresolved V genes explain less than half of these, and the others have no known cause. This sample holds around 69,000 clones; about 90% were observed only once. The leading ten clones occupy roughly 2.1% of the sample. The germline V gene gives CDR1 as MNHEY and CDR2 as SVGAGI. CDR3 length: 15 amino acids, cysteine to phenylalanine. Just CDR3 DNA is preserved here, 45 bases in frame from base 1. Compared with germline, V lacks 2 bases and J lacks 10 bases; bases without a gene match: 11. This record belongs to a study of T cell changes during pregnancy in multiple sclerosis (dated by TCRdb to the late 2010s). Broadly, across the study: In women with multiple sclerosis, the researchers looked at how the T cell repertoire shifted as pregnancy progressed.

The sequence is built from TRBV6-5 and TRBJ1-1, with 9 bases matching TRBD1. The source of this sequence is a female donor in good health, enrolled as a control in a pregnancy study. This specimen consisted of peripheral blood, obtained in the second trimester of pregnancy. The DNA sequence follows: TGTGCCAGCAGTTACGGCCGGGACAGGGAGTACCGAGCTTTCTTT. Its coded protein is CASSYGRDREYRAFF.